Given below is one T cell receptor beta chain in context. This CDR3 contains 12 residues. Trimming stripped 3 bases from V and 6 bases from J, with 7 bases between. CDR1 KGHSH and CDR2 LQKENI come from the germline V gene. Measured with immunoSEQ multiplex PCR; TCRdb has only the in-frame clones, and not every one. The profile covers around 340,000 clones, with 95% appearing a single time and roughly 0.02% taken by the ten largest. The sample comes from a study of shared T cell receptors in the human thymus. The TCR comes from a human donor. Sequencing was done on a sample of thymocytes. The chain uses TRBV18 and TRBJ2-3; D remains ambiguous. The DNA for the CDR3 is TGTGCCAGCTCACCCAGTGGGGATACGCAGTATTTT. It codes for CASSPSGDTQYF. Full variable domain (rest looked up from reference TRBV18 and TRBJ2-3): NAGVMQNPRHLVRRRGQEARLRCSPMKGHSHVYWYRQLPEEGLKFMVYLQKENIIDESGMPKERFSAEFPKEGPSILRIQQVVRGDSAAYFCASSPSGDTQYFGPGTRLTVL.